This passage covers 27 T cell receptor beta chains from one sample sequenced in a study of shared clonotypes between healthy human individuals. The assay was immunoSEQ multiplex PCR, and TCRdb's table has in-frame clones only and misses some. The repertoire includes 1 million to 1.3 million clones, about 80% of them detected once, and roughly 0.57% sits in the top ten. The sample consisted of memory CD4+ T cells from PBMCs. Subset described: CD45RA-negative fraction. Receptors were obtained from a man between 18 and 29 years old in good health. Some clones in this sample may be carry-over from other donors' samples.

Comments on this clone: This CDR3 is also generated by other DNA sequences in the sample. The chain carries TRBV6-5 and TRBJ1-3; D remains ambiguous. The CDR3 covers 14 residues. In germline, CDR1 is MNHEY, CDR2 SVGAGI. V lost 2 bases to trimming and J lost 2 bases, with 7 bases between them. The CDR3 DNA is TGTGCCAGCAGTTACGGTACAGCTGGAAACACCATATATTTT. Residues: CASSYGTAGNTIYF.

This chain uses TRBV6-5 with TRBJ1-1; a possible D gene is TRBD1 (5 bases). This CDR3 is 14 amino acids long. The V end lost 2 bases, the J end lost 5 bases, and 12 bases lay between the germline ends. Germline V gene data show CDR1 as MNHEY and CDR2 as SVGAGI. In DNA form, the CDR3 reads TGTGCCAGCAGTTACGCCGGGGGAGGGACTGAAGCTTTCTTT. This gives the protein CASSYAGGGTEAFF.

This clone turned up a few times. The chain employs TRBV19 and TRBJ1-5; perhaps TRBD1 as D (6 bases). Germline CDR1 reads LNHDA; CDR2 reads SQIVND (reference sequence). The CDR3 has 14 amino acids. Trimming cost V 4 bases and J 5 bases, with 12 bases left between them. The CDR3 loop reads CASSKGHGDQPQHF. In nucleotides, the CDR3 is TGTGCCAGTAGTAAGGGACACGGGGATCAGCCCCAGCATTTT. Complete variable domain (other parts from reference TRBV19 and TRBJ1-5): DGGITQSPKYLFRKEGQNVTLSCEQNLNHDAMYWYRQDPGQGLRLIYYSQIVNDFQKGDIAEGYSVSREKKESFPLTVTSAQKNPTAFYLCASSKGHGDQPQHFGDGTRLSIL.

V and J are TRBV9 and TRBJ1-3; no clear D. CDR1 is SGDLS, CDR2 YYNGEE, per germline. The CDR3 length is 18 residues. The ends were cut back, 0 bases at V and 7 bases at J, with 23 bases in the middle. The CDR3 sequence is CASSVEALSGSSINTIYF. CDR3 DNA: TGTGCCAGCAGCGTAGAGGCCCTCAGTGGGAGTTCCATCAACACCATATATTTT.

CDR3 sequence: CASSFAGLGTDTQYF. The CDR3 DNA is TGTGCCAGCAGCTTTGCGGGACTTGGTACAGATACGCAGTATTTT. V gene TRBV5-4 combines with J gene TRBJ2-3; possibly TRBD2 for D (6 bases). This CDR3 region has 15 residues. Germline CDR1 SGHNT, CDR2 YYREEE (reference sequence). Deletions cut 2 bases from V and 3 bases from J, with 13 bases between.

This chain links TRBV30 with TRBJ2-7; the D gene is possibly TRBD1 (6 bases). The germline V gene encodes CDR1 GTSNPN and CDR2 SVGIG (reference sequence). V gave up 4 bases and J gave up 2 bases, with 12 bases separating them. CDR3 length: 13 amino acids. CDR3 in DNA: TGTGCCTGGACCCGGGACAACCCCTACGAGCAGTACTTC. It is translated as CAWTRDNPYEQYF.

The J gene is TRBJ1-3, the V gene TRBV7-2, with TRBD1 matching 7 bases. Germline V gene sequence: CDR1 SGHTA, CDR2 FQGNSA. V lost 5 bases to trimming and J lost 0 bases; unmatched junction nucleotides: 10. This CDR3 has 17 amino acids. CDR3 in amino acids: CASSPDRSFSSGNTIYF. CDR3 nucleotide sequence: TGTGCCAGCAGCCCGGACAGGTCATTCAGCTCTGGAAACACCATATATTTT. The complete variable domain, with remaining parts taken from reference TRBV7-2 and TRBJ1-3, reads GAGVSQSPSNKVTEKGKDVELRCDPISGHTALYWYRQSLGQGLEFLIYFQGNSAPDKSGLPSDRFSAERTGGSVSTLTIQRTQQEDSAVYLCASSPDRSFSSGNTIYFGEGSWLTVV.

The chain recombines TRBV18 with TRBJ2-1; 9 bases line up with TRBD1. Losses at the gene ends were 3 bases for V and 9 bases for J; bases not matched to a gene: 6. Germline-derived CDR1 and CDR2 are KGHSH and LQKENI. The CDR3 covers 14 residues. CDR3 sequence (DNA): TGTGCCAGCTCACCGTCACAGGGGGCAAGTGAGCAGTTCTTC. Translated, it gives CASSPSQGASEQFF.

This clone was picked up one time. V is TRBV5-4 and J is TRBJ2-2; weak D call: TRBD1 (6 bases). The V and J ends lost 4 bases and 2 bases respectively, with 12 bases between them. The CDR3 is made up of 15 amino acids. CDR1 and CDR2 from the germline V gene are SGHNT and YYREEE (reference sequence). DNA for the CDR3: TGTGCCAGCAGCCGGGGACAAACTAACACCGGGGAGCTGTTTTTT. Translated, it gives CASSRGQTNTGELFF.

Only one count was recorded for this clone. Other DNA sequences from this sample encode an identical CDR3 as well. This chain joins TRBV7-3 and TRBJ2-1; D not resolved. The length of the CDR3 is 13 residues. Trimming removed 2 bases at V and 4 bases at J, with 6 bases between. Germline CDR1 and CDR2: SGHTA and FQGTGA. CDR3 sequence reads: CASSLSGYNEQFF. The CDR3 DNA reads as TGTGCCAGCAGCTTATCTGGATACAATGAGCAGTTCTTC.

Points on this clone: Since a far larger clone is one base different, this is likely a read error. The V call is TRBV19, the J call TRBJ1-2; 8 nucleotides align to TRBD1. Germline CDR1 LNHDA, CDR2 SQIVND (reference sequence). Trimming cost V 6 bases and J 2 bases; bases outside gene matches: 8. There are 15 residues in the CDR3. The CDR3 DNA sequence: TGTGCCAGTAGCTACTTCCCAGGGGGCAACTATGGCTACACCTTC. It is translated as CASSYFPGGNYGYTF.

The chain combines TRBV6-6 with TRBJ2-7, with D perhaps matching TRBD2 (5 bases). V lost 7 bases, J lost 1 base, and 11 bases lay in between. CDR3 length equals 13 residues. Looked up from germline, CDR1 is MNHNY and CDR2 is SVGAGI (reference sequence). The DNA of the CDR3 is TGTGCCAGCACCATCGGACTTTCCTACGAGCAGTACTTC. This sequence encodes CASTIGLSYEQYF.

The V gene is TRBV11-2, the J gene TRBJ2-1; 7 nucleotides line up with TRBD2. The V segment lost 5 bases and the J segment 8 bases; nucleotides outside the gene matches: 12. CDR3 length: 15 residues. The V gene's germline CDR1 is SGHAT and CDR2 FQNNGV. The CDR3 DNA reads as TGTGCCAGCAGCCCACGTAACGGGAGGCCTGATGAGCAGTTCTTC. Amino acid sequence: CASSPRNGRPDEQFF.

This clone was found once. The chain combines TRBV7-8 with TRBJ2-1; possibly TRBD2 for D (6 bases). The CDR3 contains 12 residues. V dropped 3 bases and J dropped 13 bases, with 13 bases sitting between them. Per germline, CDR1 SGHVS and CDR2 FQNEAQ. The CDR3 nucleotides read TGTGCCAGCAGCTTCGGCCGGGAGCGACAGTTCTTC. It specifies CASSFGRERQFF. Together with reference TRBV7-8 and TRBJ2-1, the CDR3 gives the full variable domain: GAGVSQSPRYKVAKRGQDVALRCDPISGHVSLFWYQQALGQGPEFLTYFQNEAQLDKSGLPSDRFFAERPEGSVSTLKIQRTQQEDSAVYLCASSFGRERQFFGPGTRLTVL.

CDR3 sequence: CASSEAARNNQPQHF. The CDR3 nucleotides read TGTGCCAGCAGTGAAGCGGCCAGAAACAATCAGCCCCAGCATTTT. The V gene is TRBV6-1, the J gene TRBJ1-5; no reliable D call. CDR3 size: 15 residues. Trimming took 0 bases from V and 3 from J, leaving 9 bases between them. CDR1 is MNHNS and CDR2 is SASEGT in the germline V gene.

The chain employs TRBV28 and TRBJ1-1, with D unclear. V lost 7 bases and J 1 base, leaving 10 bases between the germline ends. Germline assignment: CDR1 MDHEN and CDR2 SYDVKM. CDR3 size: 13 residues. Here the CDR3 reads CASITLGNTEAFF. The CDR3 DNA sequence: TGTGCCAGCATTACTTTGGGGAACACTGAAGCTTTCTTT. The full variable domain, its missing parts supplied by reference TRBV28 and TRBJ1-1, is DVKVTQSSRYLVKRTGEKVFLECVQDMDHENMFWYRQDPGLGLRLIYFSYDVKMKEKGDIPEGYSVSREKKERFSLILESASTNQTSMYLCASITLGNTEAFFGQGTRLTVV.

This rearrangement joins TRBV20-1 to TRBJ1-1; no clear D. The germline CDR1 and CDR2 sequences are DFQATT and SNEGSKA (reference sequence). Trimming shortened V by 2 bases and J by 6 bases, and 7 bases separated the two germline ends. There are 11 residues in the CDR3. CDR3 DNA: TGCAGTGCTAGACGGATGGCTGAAGCTTTCTTT. This translates into CSARRMAEAFF.

The rearrangement uses TRBV4-3 and TRBJ2-1; D is undetermined. This CDR3 has 14 residues. Germline V gene data show CDR1 as LGHNA and CDR2 as YSLEER. V was cut by 1 base and J by 9 bases, with 13 bases left in between. DNA for the CDR3: TGCGCCAGCAGCCAAGTCCAGGTATCCGGTGAGCAGTTCTTC. Protein: CASSQVQVSGEQFF.

This chain connects TRBV19 to TRBJ2-4; 7 positions match TRBD1. Germline trimming cut 3 bases from V and 0 bases from J; bases unmatched to any gene: 14. Germline CDR1 is LNHDA and CDR2 is SQIVND (reference sequence). The CDR3 totals 19 residues. CDR3 in amino acids: CASSISGTESNLAKNIQYF. The DNA of the CDR3 is TGTGCCAGTAGTATTTCGGGGACAGAGAGCAATCTAGCCAAAAACATTCAGTACTTC.

The chain has TRBV7-3 and TRBJ2-5; weak D call: TRBD2 (6 bases). CDR1 and CDR2 from the germline V gene are SGHTA and FQGTGA. CDR3 length: 15 residues. Trimming cost V 5 bases and J 4 bases, with 17 bases left between them. This CDR3 is CASSTTGTQGETQYF. As DNA, the CDR3 is TGTGCCAGCAGCACAACCGGGACTCAAGGAGAGACCCAGTACTTC.

This chain uses TRBV6-1 with TRBJ1-2; D unclear. The germline V gene encodes CDR1 MNHNS and CDR2 SASEGT. This CDR3 has 11 amino acids. Trimming pared 7 bases from V and 2 bases from J, leaving 5 bases between. CDR3 DNA sequence: TGTGCCAGCAAGGAAAACTATGGCTACACCTTC. Translating gives CASKENYGYTF.

The CDR3 sequence is CASSLLAGQGFMQYF. CDR3 sequence (DNA): TGCGCCAGCAGCTTGTTAGCGGGACAGGGTTTTATGCAGTATTTT. V and J are TRBV5-1 and TRBJ2-3, with D possibly being TRBD1 (9 bases). The V end was cut by 1 base, the J end by 11 bases, with 20 bases between. Germline CDR1 reads SGHRS; CDR2 reads YFSETQ. The CDR3 is made up of 15 amino acids.

This chain connects TRBV28 to TRBJ1-4; D uncertain. The CDR3 contains 13 residues. The ends were cut back, 8 bases at V and 3 bases at J, with 10 bases in the middle. The germline CDR1 and CDR2 sequences are MDHEN and SYDVKM. The CDR3: CASGGWANEKLFF. CDR3 nucleotide sequence: TGTGCCAGCGGAGGGTGGGCTAATGAAAAACTGTTTTTT.

This clone has just one count. This rearrangement joins TRBV28 to TRBJ2-2; 9 bases align to TRBD1. Germline CDR1 is MDHEN and CDR2 is SYDVKM. This CDR3 region has 13 residues. Unmatched junction bases numbered 3, after V lost 6 bases and J lost 7 bases. CDR3 nucleotides: TGTGCCAGCAGCCGGACAGGGGTCGGGGAGCTGTTTTTT. It yields the protein CASSRTGVGELFF.

This chain uses TRBV28 with TRBJ2-7; the D gene is possibly TRBD2 (5 bases). Germline V gives CDR1 MDHEN, CDR2 SYDVKM. V gave up 5 bases and J gave up 2 bases, with 13 bases separating them. This CDR3 contains 14 residues. The CDR3 DNA reads TGTGCCAGCAGTCCTGGACTGACTACCTACGAGCAGTACTTC. Amino acids: CASSPGLTTYEQYF.

This rearrangement joins TRBV5-6 to TRBJ1-1; D may be TRBD1 (5 bases). This CDR3 comprises 16 residues. Germline assignment: CDR1 SGHDT and CDR2 YYEEEE. Trimming shortened V by 0 bases and J by 4 bases, and 16 bases separated the two germline ends. This chain's CDR3 is CASSLGSGGGSTEAFF. CDR3 nucleotide sequence: TGTGCCAGCAGCTTGGGTAGTGGCGGGGGAAGCACTGAAGCTTTCTTT.

A single count supports this clone. This chain uses TRBV14 with TRBJ2-1; the D gene is possibly TRBD2 (6 bases). V lost 0 bases, J lost 15 bases, and 15 bases lay in between. CDR3 length equals 13 residues. Per germline, CDR1 SGHDN and CDR2 FVKESK. This CDR3 is CASSQDLEGPLFF. For the CDR3, the DNA is TGTGCCAGCAGCCAAGATCTGGAGGGCCCTCTGTTCTTC.